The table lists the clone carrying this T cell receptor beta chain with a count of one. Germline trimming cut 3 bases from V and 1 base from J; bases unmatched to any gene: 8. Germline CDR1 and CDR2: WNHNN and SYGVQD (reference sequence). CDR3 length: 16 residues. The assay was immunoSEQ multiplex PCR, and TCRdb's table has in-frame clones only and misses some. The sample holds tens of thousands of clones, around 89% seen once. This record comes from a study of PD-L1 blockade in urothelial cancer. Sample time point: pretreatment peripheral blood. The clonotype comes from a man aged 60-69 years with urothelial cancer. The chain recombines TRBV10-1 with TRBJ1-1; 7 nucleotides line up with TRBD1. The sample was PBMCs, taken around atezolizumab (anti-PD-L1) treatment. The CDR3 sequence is CASSERTGKKNTEAFF. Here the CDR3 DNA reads TGCGCCAGCAGTGAACGGACAGGAAAAAAGAACACTGAAGCTTTCTTT.